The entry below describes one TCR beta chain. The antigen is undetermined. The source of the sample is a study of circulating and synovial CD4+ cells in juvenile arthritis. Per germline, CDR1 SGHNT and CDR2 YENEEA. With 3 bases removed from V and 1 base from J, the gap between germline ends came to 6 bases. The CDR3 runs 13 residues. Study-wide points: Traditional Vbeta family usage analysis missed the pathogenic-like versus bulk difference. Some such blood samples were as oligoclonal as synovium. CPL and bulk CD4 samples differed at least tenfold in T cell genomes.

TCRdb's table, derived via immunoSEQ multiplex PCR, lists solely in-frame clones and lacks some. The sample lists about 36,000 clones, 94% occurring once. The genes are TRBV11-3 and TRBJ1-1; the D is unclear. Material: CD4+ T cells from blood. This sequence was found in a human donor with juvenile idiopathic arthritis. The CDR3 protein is CASSFQENTEAFF. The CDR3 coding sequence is TGTGCCAGCAGCTTTCAGGAGAACACTGAAGCTTTCTTT.